The 31 T cell receptor beta chains below were found in one sample sequenced in a study of CD8 T cells in ankylosing spondylitis. TCRdb reprocessed the 5' RACE reads via MiXCR and lists one record per CDR3 protein. Of about 300,000 distinct CDR3 sequences in the sample, around 10% were seen once. Sequencing was carried out using blood, either unsorted or a sorted T cell fraction (not recorded which). These receptor sequences come from a female donor with ankylosing spondylitis or in good health (not recorded which).

The genes are TRBV27 and TRBJ1-1; D remains ambiguous. With 2 bases removed from V and 2 bases from J, the gap between germline ends came to 6 bases. CDR1 and CDR2 from the germline V gene are MNHEY and SMNVEV (reference sequence). The CDR3 loop spans 13 amino acids. The CDR3 spells CASSLNRNTEAFF. In DNA form, the CDR3 reads TGTGCCAGCAGTTTAAACAGAAACACTGAAGCTTTCTTT.

This clonotype was observed at least ten times. V usage is TRBV30 and J usage is TRBJ1-1, with 9 positions matching TRBD1. V trimming: 5 bases; J trimming: 11 bases; junction bases outside the gene matches: 3. The CDR3 totals 10 residues. Germline V gene sequence: CDR1 GTSNPN, CDR2 SVGIG (reference sequence). CDR3 in amino acids: CAWGDREAFF. DNA of the CDR3: TGTGCCTGGGGGGACAGGGAGGCTTTCTTT.

This clonotype was seen ten or more times. This chain connects TRBV12-3 or TRBV12-4 to TRBJ2-7; 10 bases line up with TRBD1. V lost 4 bases to trimming and J lost 2 bases; unmatched junction nucleotides: 8. This CDR3 comprises 16 residues. The CDR3 coding sequence is TGTGCCAGCAGTTATCAGGGGACAGGGGCCCCCTACGAGCAGTACTTC. Amino acid sequence: CASSYQGTGAPYEQYF.

There are many counts of this clonotype. The chain recombines TRBV20-1 with TRBJ2-1; D tentatively fits TRBD1 or TRBD2 (6 bases each). CDR1 is DFQATT and CDR2 is SNEGSKA in the germline V gene (reference sequence). Trimming took off 8 bases at V and 10 bases at J, with 24 bases between the two ends. The CDR3 consists of 14 residues. The CDR3 reads CSTFGGGLGAEQFF. The CDR3 DNA sequence: TGCAGTACGTTCGGAGGGGGTTTAGGAGCCGAGCAGTTCTTC.

The gene calls are TRBV5-1 and TRBJ2-7; 14 bases are a match to TRBD2. The CDR3 is 15 residues long. The germline CDR1 and CDR2 sequences are SGHRS and YFSETQ. The V and J ends lost 3 bases and 6 bases, in that order; junction bases with no gene match: 5. Here the CDR3 DNA reads TGCGCCAGCAGCTGGGAAGGACTAGCGGGAGGCGAGCAGTACTTC. It translates to CASSWEGLAGGEQYF.

This clonotype was detected ten times or more. The gene calls are TRBV6-1 and TRBJ2-1; 7 positions match TRBD2. V shed 7 bases, J shed 7 bases, and the junction held 13 bases outside the gene matches. Looked up from germline, CDR1 is MNHNS and CDR2 is SASEGT. This CDR3 contains 15 residues. The CDR3 loop is CASTPSGTWRNEQFF. The CDR3 DNA sequence: TGTGCCAGCACCCCTAGCGGAACCTGGCGGAATGAGCAGTTCTTC.

This clonotype has a count of ten or more. The rearrangement uses TRBV3-1 and TRBJ2-1, with TRBD1 identical over 9 bases. Germline V lookup: CDR1 LGHDT, CDR2 YNNKEL (reference sequence). The CDR3 contains 16 residues. Germline trimming cut 4 bases from V and 8 bases from J; bases unmatched to any gene: 12. The CDR3 loop is CASSPSRDRVFDEQFF. In DNA, the CDR3 is TGTGCCAGCAGCCCGTCCCGGGACAGGGTGTTTGATGAGCAGTTCTTC.

This clonotype was counted many times. The chain has TRBV7-6 and TRBJ2-1; D is uncertain. This CDR3 has 15 residues. V was clipped by 1 base and J by 6 bases, with 13 bases between them. Germline CDR1 and CDR2: SGHVS and FNYEAQ. The CDR3: CASSLGAGPINEQFF. CDR3 coding DNA: TGTGCCAGCAGCTTAGGGGCAGGCCCCATCAATGAGCAGTTCTTC.

This clonotype was detected only a few times. This sequence joins TRBV20-1 and TRBJ2-1; TRBD1 might be the D (5 bases). This CDR3 is built from 15 residues. Trimming shortened V by 1 base and J by 1 base, and 11 bases separated the two germline ends. Germline V CDR1 and CDR2: DFQATT, SNEGSKA (reference sequence). CDR3 sequence: CSARVPGISYNEQFF. The CDR3 nucleotides read TGCAGTGCTAGAGTCCCAGGGATATCCTACAATGAGCAGTTCTTC.

V and J are TRBV6-4 and TRBJ2-3, with a possible D match to TRBD2 (5 bases). Germline loops: CDR1 MRHNA, CDR2 SNTAGT. The V gene lost 2 bases and the J gene lost 1 base, with 16 bases spanning the gap. CDR3 length: 17 residues. The CDR3 nucleotides are TGTGCCAGCAGTGACCCTTGGACTCTCGGGGGCACAGATACGCAGTATTTT. It yields the protein CASSDPWTLGGTDTQYF.

At least ten counts were recorded for this clonotype. The chain has TRBV7-2 and TRBJ2-3; 14 bases match TRBD2. CDR1 and CDR2 from the germline V gene are SGHTA and FQGNSA. The CDR3 totals 16 residues. After removal of 4 bases from V and 3 bases from J, the junction contained 3 bases not matched to a gene. CDR3 nucleotide sequence: TGTGCCAGCAGCTCGAGACTAGCGGGGGGGACAGATACGCAGTATTTT. It translates to CASSSRLAGGTDTQYF. The full variable domain, rest sourced from reference TRBV7-2 and TRBJ2-3, is GAGVSQSPSNKVTEKGKDVELRCDPISGHTALYWYRQSLGQGLEFLIYFQGNSAPDKSGLPSDRFSAERTGGSVSTLTIQRTQQEDSAVYLCASSSRLAGGTDTQYFGPGTRLTVL.

This clonotype was counted many times. The junction does not match germline at one end; this may be a read error. The chain is built from TRBV7-7 and TRBJ2-1; no clear D gene. The CDR3 spans 13 residues. Germline V gene lookup returns CDR1 SSHAT and CDR2 FNYEAQ (reference sequence). The CDR3 protein is CASSLSAYNEQFF. The CDR3 coding sequence is TGTGCTAGCAGCTTAAGTGCGTACAATGAGCAGTTCTTC.

This clonotype has a count of ten or more. The V call is TRBV5-1, the J call TRBJ1-1; no firm D call. The CDR3 has 14 residues. Trimming took off 1 base at V and 0 bases at J, with 7 bases between the two ends. Germline lookup yields CDR1 SGHRS and CDR2 YFSETQ. CDR3 sequence: CASSLTVMNTEAFF. The CDR3 DNA reads TGCGCCAGCAGCTTGACAGTCATGAACACTGAAGCTTTCTTT.

This clonotype was picked up many times. This sequence joins TRBV20-1 and TRBJ2-3, with TRBD2 matching over 11 bases. Germline V CDR1 and CDR2: DFQATT, SNEGSKA (reference sequence). The V gene end was trimmed by 5 bases and the J gene end by 4 bases; junction bases not matched to a gene: 20. The CDR3 is 19 amino acids. The CDR3: CSAPPIAGGPGFVADTQYF. CDR3 nucleotide sequence: TGCAGTGCTCCGCCGATAGCGGGAGGGCCGGGATTCGTAGCAGATACGCAGTATTTT.

This clonotype was counted between two and nine times. The chain joins TRBV12-3 or TRBV12-4 to TRBJ2-7; 8 nucleotides agree with TRBD2. The junction had 6 bases not matched to a gene; V was cut back by 3 bases and J by 2 bases. This CDR3 has 15 amino acids. CDR3 in amino acids: CASSFREGAPYEQYF. CDR3 DNA sequence: TGTGCCAGCAGTTTTCGGGAGGGCGCTCCCTACGAGCAGTACTTC.

For this clonotype: A read error may explain this, as a much larger clone is one base away. This chain joins TRBV20-1 and TRBJ2-1; 7 bases are shared with TRBD2. The CDR3 has 12 amino acids. CDR1 is DFQATT and CDR2 is SNEGSKA in the germline V gene (reference sequence). DNA for the CDR3: TGCTGTGCTAGTCGGGGGGAAAATGAGCAGTTCTTC. Amino acid sequence: CCASRGENEQFF.

This clonotype was detected ten times or more. This chain links TRBV5-1 with TRBJ2-5; TRBD1 might be the D (6 bases). The CDR3 sequence is 15 residues long. Germline V gene lookup returns CDR1 SGHRS and CDR2 YFSETQ. V lost 6 bases and J lost 2, with 17 bases in between. The CDR3 is CASTIQTGLQETQYF. For the CDR3, the DNA is TGCGCCAGCACCATCCAAACAGGGTTACAAGAGACCCAGTACTTC.

This clonotype showed up many times. The chain uses TRBV12-3 or TRBV12-4 and TRBJ1-3; D remains unclear. The CDR3 consists of 15 residues. V was trimmed by 0 bases and J by 1 base, leaving 7 bases between them. Here the CDR3 reads CASSLASKSGNTIYF. The CDR3 region has the DNA TGTGCCAGCAGTTTAGCATCGAAATCTGGAAACACCATATATTTT.

With regard to this clonotype: This sequence may be a read error, since a much larger clone differs from it by one base. The J gene is TRBJ1-5, the V gene TRBV20-1; 7 bases align to TRBD1. CDR1 is DFQATT and CDR2 is SNEGSKA in the germline V gene (reference sequence). The CDR3 is 14 residues long. Germline trimming cut 6 bases from V and 6 bases from J; bases unmatched to any gene: 11. CDR3 sequence (DNA): TGCAGTGCCGAGGGGGGACAGATCATTCAGCCCCAGCATTTT. Translated, it gives CSAEGGQIIQPQHF.

This clonotype has only one observation. The chain employs TRBV18 and TRBJ2-1; no definite D call. CDR1 is KGHSH, CDR2 LQKENI, per germline. Deletions cut 2 bases from V and 1 base from J, with 12 bases between. The CDR3 sequence is 16 residues long. CDR3 loop: CASSPSSLVSYNEQFF. DNA of the CDR3: TGTGCCAGCTCACCAAGTAGCCTAGTATCCTACAATGAGCAGTTCTTC.

This clonotype came up a few times. The chain joins TRBV7-8 to TRBJ2-7; no reliable D call. Germline V CDR1 and CDR2: SGHVS, FQNEAQ. Trimming cost V 5 bases and J 2 bases, with 13 bases left between them. This CDR3 is 14 amino acids long. The CDR3 protein is CASSPLASPYEQYF. CDR3 DNA: TGTGCCAGCAGCCCACTGGCTTCCCCCTACGAGCAGTACTTC.

This clonotype was detected ten times or more. This chain joins TRBV20-1 and TRBJ2-3, with 13 bases identical to TRBD2. J was trimmed by 3 bases and V by 4 bases; bases with no gene match: 13. From germline, CDR1 is DFQATT and CDR2 SNEGSKA (reference sequence). The CDR3 loop spans 18 amino acids. CDR3 amino acids: CSAKLTSGGFGVTDTQYF. As DNA, the CDR3 is TGCAGTGCTAAGTTGACTAGCGGGGGGTTTGGGGTAACAGATACGCAGTATTTT.

This clonotype was observed at least ten times. CDR3 in DNA: TGTGCCATCAGTGAACTCGGGGGCAATCAGCCCCAGCATTTT. Protein sequence: CAISELGGNQPQHF. The chain combines TRBV10-3 with TRBJ1-5; the D is unclear. Germline values: CDR1 ENHRY, CDR2 SYGVKD. Trimming took 3 bases from V and 2 from J, leaving 8 bases between them. This CDR3 region has 14 residues.

The chain combines TRBV7-9 with TRBJ1-3, with D uncertain. CDR3 length: 14 amino acids. Germline CDR1 is SEHNR and CDR2 is FQNEAQ (reference sequence). The V end lost 5 bases, the J end lost 4 bases, and 12 bases lay between the germline ends. The CDR3 loop is CASSPGLLGNTIYF. The CDR3 DNA is TGTGCCAGCAGCCCTGGACTGCTCGGAAACACCATATATTTT.

The rearrangement uses TRBV30 and TRBJ2-7, with a possible D match to TRBD2 (5 bases). This CDR3 comprises 11 residues. CDR1 is GTSNPN, CDR2 SVGIG, per germline (reference sequence). Trimming shortened V by 8 bases and J by 6 bases, and 14 bases separated the two germline ends. DNA of the CDR3: TGTGCCGGCTCGGGATTGCTCGAGCAGTACTTC. It specifies CAGSGLLEQYF. Combining the CDR3 with reference TRBV30 and TRBJ2-7 gives the whole variable domain SQTIHQWPATLVQPVGSPLSLECTVEGTSNPNLYWYRQAAGRGLQLLFYSVGIGQISSEVPQNLSASRPQDRQFILSSKKLLLSDSGFYLCAGSGLLEQYFGPGTRLTVT.

The table lists this clonotype with many counts. This chain uses TRBV9 with TRBJ2-3; D possibly corresponds to TRBD1 (5 bases). Germline V lookup: CDR1 SGDLS, CDR2 YYNGEE. This CDR3 is built from 16 residues. V shed 0 bases and J shed 3 bases, with 14 bases lying between them. CDR3 sequence: CASSVVGVSVTDTQYF. The DNA of the CDR3 is TGTGCCAGCAGCGTAGTAGGGGTCAGTGTAACAGATACGCAGTATTTT.

This clonotype was seen repeatedly, ten times or more. The rearrangement joins TRBV28 to TRBJ2-5; D is perhaps TRBD1 (6 bases). Germline loops: CDR1 MDHEN, CDR2 SYDVKM. The CDR3 loop spans 16 amino acids. The germline V and J ends were trimmed by 6 bases and 4 bases, with 21 bases remaining between them. CDR3 DNA sequence: TGTGCCAGCAGAAGTCCCGGGACATTTTCAGGAGAGACCCAGTACTTC. Amino acids: CASRSPGTFSGETQYF.

This clonotype came up many times. The chain employs TRBV29-1 and TRBJ2-2; D is possibly TRBD2 (7 bases). CDR1 and CDR2 from the germline V gene are SQVTM and ANQGSEA. This CDR3 contains 14 residues. Trimming removed 7 bases from V and 3 bases from J, with 15 bases in between. In DNA form, the CDR3 reads TGCAGCGCCGGTGGGGGGGCGCACACCGGGGAGCTGTTTTTT. Its protein is CSAGGGAHTGELFF.

The table lists this clonotype with a few counts. The chain recombines TRBV7-8 with TRBJ2-1; D possibly corresponds to TRBD2 (6 bases). The length of the CDR3 is 16 residues. From germline, CDR1 is SGHVS and CDR2 FQNEAQ. The V end lost 3 bases, the J end lost 0 bases, and 12 bases lay between the germline ends. The CDR3 nucleotides are TGTGCCAGCAGCTTCGGCGGGGATAGCTCCTACAATGAGCAGTTCTTC. Translating gives CASSFGGDSSYNEQFF.

To note about this clonotype: The junction shows a germline mismatch at one end, possibly a read error. V gene TRBV28 combines with J gene TRBJ1-5; D is unresolved. The CDR3 runs 14 residues. Germline loops: CDR1 MDHEN, CDR2 SYDVKM. CDR3 residues: CASSLDASNQPQRF. The CDR3 coding sequence is TGTGCCAGCAGCCTGGACGCGTCCAATCAGCCCCAGCGTTTT.

The gene calls are TRBV7-2 and TRBJ2-5, with 8 nucleotides matching TRBD2. V lost 8 bases to trimming and J lost 4 bases; unmatched junction nucleotides: 6. CDR3 size: 13 residues. CDR1 is SGHTA, CDR2 FQGNSA, per germline. CDR3 nucleotide sequence: TGTGCCAGCGGATTGACTAGCGTAGAGACCCAGTACTTC. Protein product: CASGLTSVETQYF. The variable domain in full, with the rest retrieved from reference TRBV7-2 and TRBJ2-5, is GAGVSQSPSNKVTEKGKDVELRCDPISGHTALYWYRQSLGQGLEFLIYFQGNSAPDKSGLPSDRFSAERTGGSVSTLTIQRTQQEDSAVYLCASGLTSVETQYFGPGTRLLVL.